This TCR beta chain was observed in a study of T cell responses to AZD1222 COVID-19 vaccine. Whole-study context: Timing groups of about 4 and about 12 weeks for second doses were pooled. Whole-study findings and limits: Spike-specific TCR breadth rose after two AZD1222 doses, and depth rose as well.

About this clone: Its antigen is not known.

Looked up from germline, CDR1 is SGHDT and CDR2 is YYEEEE. V shed 3 bases and J shed 3 bases, with 12 bases lying between them. This CDR3 has 14 amino acids. TCRdb's table, derived via immunoSEQ multiplex PCR, lists solely in-frame clones and lacks some. The data show about 130,000 clones, around 90% seen once. The rearrangement joins TRBV5-6 to TRBJ1-2, with D tentatively TRBD1 (5 bases). Sequencing was performed on peripheral blood, taken on day 0 of AZD1222 vaccination. The receptor comes from an adult in good health. Written as DNA, the CDR3 is TGTGCCAGCAGCTCCAGGGTAGGGGACTATGGCTACACCTTC. It yields the protein CASSSRVGDYGYTF.